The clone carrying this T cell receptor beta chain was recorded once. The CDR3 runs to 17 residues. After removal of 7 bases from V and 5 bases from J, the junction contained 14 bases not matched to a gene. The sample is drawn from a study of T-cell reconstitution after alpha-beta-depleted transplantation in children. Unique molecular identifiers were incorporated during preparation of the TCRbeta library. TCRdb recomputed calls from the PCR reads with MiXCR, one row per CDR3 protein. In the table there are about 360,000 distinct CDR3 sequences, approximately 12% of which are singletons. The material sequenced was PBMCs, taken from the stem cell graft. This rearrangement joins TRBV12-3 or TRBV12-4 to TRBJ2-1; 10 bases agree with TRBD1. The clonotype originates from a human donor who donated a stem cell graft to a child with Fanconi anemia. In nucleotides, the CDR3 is TGTGCCAGCACCCAAATTGAGGGACAGGGGAAGCACAATGAGCAGTTCTTC. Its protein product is CASTQIEGQGKHNEQFF.